These 16 T cell receptor beta chains were sequenced from one sample in a study of shared clonotypes between healthy human individuals. In the naive CD8 group, cells lacked CD45RO and were positively selected for CCR7, so terminally differentiated effector memory CD45RA+ cells were left out. Data came from immunoSEQ multiplex PCR; TCRdb stores just in-frame clones and leaves some out. Of about 2.1 million clones in the sample, under 95% are singletons; the top ten hold roughly 1.7%. Sequencing was performed on naive CD8+ T cells from PBMCs. These receptors were collected from a man younger than 35 in good health. Some clones in this sample may be carry-over from other donors' samples.

This chain joins TRBV11-2 and TRBJ2-1, with unresolved D. Trimming shortened V by 4 bases and J by 6 bases, and 13 bases separated the two germline ends. This CDR3 contains 14 residues. Germline CDR1 reads SGHAT; CDR2 reads FQNNGV. Written as DNA, the CDR3 is TGTGCCAGCAGCTACGGAGTCGGGCGCAATGAGCAGTTCTTC. Translating gives CASSYGVGRNEQFF.

Turning to this clone: It is unclear where the CDR3 begins or ends on the DNA, so no DNA is shown, and the CDR3 is as TCRdb lists it. The CDR3 loop is CASSQEDQTHFGNEQFF. The genes are TRBV14 and TRBJ2-1. In germline, CDR1 is SGHDN, CDR2 FVKESK. The CDR3 extends over 17 residues, inclusive of both ends.

The chain joins TRBV6-5 to TRBJ1-1; the D is unclear. Germline loops: CDR1 MNHEY, CDR2 SVGAGI. V was shortened by 2 bases and J by 1 base, with 8 bases between the two germline ends. This CDR3 is built from 14 residues. In nucleotides, the CDR3 is TGTGCCAGCAGTTACGTGGACGGGAACACTGAAGCTTTCTTT. As protein: CASSYVDGNTEAFF.

This clone was seen just once. The V gene is TRBV11-1, the J gene TRBJ2-3; 9 bases line up with TRBD1. This CDR3 has 14 residues. V lost 5 bases and J lost 3; bases outside the gene matches: 3. Germline assignment: CDR1 SGHAT and CDR2 FQDESV (reference sequence). CDR3 region: CASSPTGGTDTQYF. CDR3 nucleotide sequence: TGTGCCAGCAGCCCGACAGGGGGGACAGATACGCAGTATTTT.

The J gene is TRBJ2-3, the V gene TRBV29-1, with 11 bases lining up with TRBD2. The CDR3 is 18 residues long. The germline V gene has CDR1 SQVTM and CDR2 ANQGSEA. The J segment lost 4 bases and the V segment lost 4 bases, leaving 16 bases of the junction unmatched. The CDR3 protein is CSVAGLAGGSKPADTQYF. The DNA of the CDR3 is TGCAGCGTTGCTGGTCTAGCGGGAGGCTCTAAGCCAGCAGATACGCAGTATTTT.

Details on this clone: This sample includes further DNA sequences coding for the same CDR3. CDR3 amino acids: CASSLGGAPTEAFF. The CDR3 nucleotides are TGTGCCAGCAGCTTAGGGGGGGCGCCTACTGAAGCTTTCTTT. V gene TRBV7-2 combines with J gene TRBJ1-1; tentatively, D is TRBD1 (6 bases). Per the germline V gene, CDR1 is SGHTA and CDR2 is FQGNSA. There are 14 residues in the CDR3. V lost 1 base to trimming and J lost 5 bases, with 11 bases between them.

The chain employs TRBV11-2 and TRBJ1-1, with D perhaps TRBD1 (5 bases). This CDR3 is 15 amino acids long. Germline V gene lookup returns CDR1 SGHAT and CDR2 FQNNGV. The ends were cut back, 7 bases at V and 1 base at J, with 16 bases in the middle. CDR3 residues: CASTGPRQKNTEAFF. CDR3 sequence (DNA): TGTGCCAGCACCGGACCCCGACAGAAGAACACTGAAGCTTTCTTT.

For this clone: Additional DNA sequences in this sample encode the identical CDR3. This chain joins TRBV7-8 and TRBJ2-7, with TRBD1 matching 7 bases. CDR1 SGHVS and CDR2 FQNEAQ come from the germline V gene. This CDR3 contains 15 residues. V gave up 1 base and J gave up 0 bases; unmatched junction bases: 3. In nucleotides, the CDR3 is TGTGCCAGCAGCTTAGACCGGGACAGCTCCTACGAGCAGTACTTC. The encoded protein is CASSLDRDSSYEQYF.

V and J are TRBV5-1 and TRBJ2-7; weak D call: TRBD1 (6 bases). Germline CDR1 reads SGHRS; CDR2 reads YFSETQ. Trimming shortened V by 0 bases and J by 1 base, and 11 bases separated the two germline ends. The CDR3 has 15 amino acids. The CDR3 sequence: CASSLEDSASYEQYF. Here the CDR3 DNA reads TGCGCCAGCAGCTTGGAGGACAGTGCATCCTACGAGCAGTACTTC.

The chain combines TRBV19 with TRBJ2-1; TRBD2 matches 10 bases. This CDR3 has 14 residues. Germline V gene data show CDR1 as LNHDA and CDR2 as SQIVND (reference sequence). The V gene end was trimmed by 7 bases and the J gene end by 10 bases; junction bases not matched to a gene: 10. The CDR3 loop reads CASTNKNSGGEQFF. As DNA, the CDR3 is TGTGCCAGTACCAACAAGAATAGCGGGGGGGAGCAGTTCTTC.

This sequence joins TRBV7-9 and TRBJ1-2, with a weak D call TRBD1 (6 bases). The CDR3 totals 13 residues. Deletions cut 6 bases from V and 3 bases from J, with 11 bases between. CDR1 and CDR2 from the germline V gene are SEHNR and FQNEAQ (reference sequence). The chain's CDR3 is CASSYRVDYGYTF. The CDR3 DNA is TGTGCCAGCAGTTACAGGGTTGACTATGGCTACACCTTC.

The chain combines TRBV29-1 with TRBJ2-7; 9 bases align to TRBD1. CDR1 SQVTM and CDR2 ANQGSEA come from the germline V gene. The CDR3 has 14 residues. J gave up 2 bases and V 1 base, and 3 bases lay outside the gene matches. This chain's CDR3 is CSVEGGTGPYEQYF. As DNA, the CDR3 is TGCAGCGTTGAAGGCGGGACAGGGCCCTACGAGCAGTACTTC.

A word on this clone: Different DNA sequences within this sample yield the same CDR3. The chain links TRBV9 to TRBJ2-7; no firm D call. Germline CDR1 and CDR2: SGDLS and YYNGEE. Trimming removed 0 bases at V and 5 bases at J, with 12 bases between. The CDR3 runs 14 residues. CDR3 in DNA: TGTGCCAGCAGCGTAGTAGGACGTGGAGACGAGCAGTACTTC. Protein product: CASSVVGRGDEQYF.

The chain recombines TRBV6-1 with TRBJ2-7; D remains ambiguous. Germline V gene data show CDR1 as MNHNS and CDR2 as SASEGT. The CDR3 sequence is 14 residues long. Trimming left V 6 bases short and J 4 bases short, with 16 bases between. CDR3 amino acids: CASRPPDHPYEQYF. CDR3 in DNA: TGTGCCAGCAGGCCCCCGGACCATCCGTACGAGCAGTACTTC.

A remark on this clone: Other DNA sequences of this sample code for an identical CDR3. This chain joins TRBV7-6 and TRBJ2-5; tentative D call: TRBD2 (6 bases). Trimming shortened V by 1 base and J by 5 bases, and 8 bases separated the two germline ends. The CDR3 runs to 13 residues. Germline CDR1 reads SGHVS; CDR2 reads FNYEAQ. This CDR3 is CASSLGRGETQYF. DNA for the CDR3: TGTGCCAGCAGCTTAGGACGGGGGGAGACCCAGTACTTC.

This chain joins TRBV29-1 and TRBJ2-1; TRBD1 agrees at 9 bases. V lost 7 bases, J lost 8 bases, and 9 bases stayed unmatched. Germline V gene lookup returns CDR1 SQVTM and CDR2 ANQGSEA. CDR3 length: 13 residues. The CDR3 region is CSADLQGADEQFF. CDR3 nucleotide sequence: TGCAGCGCCGACTTACAGGGGGCGGATGAGCAGTTCTTC.